The 17 T cell receptor beta chains below were found in one sample sequenced in a study of blood T cells in healthy people across ages. The second PCR ran about 6 to 11 cycles with a sample-barcoded 5' primer and J-beta primers. TCRdb processed the 5' RACE reads anew with MiXCR; each CDR3 protein has one entry. The table lists over a million distinct CDR3 sequences, around 55% of them singletons. The sequenced sample consisted of blood. Receptors originate from a man between 18 and 35 years old in good health.

The sample holds a few counts of this clonotype. The gene calls are TRBV12-3 or TRBV12-4 and TRBJ2-1; D not certain. CDR3 size: 12 residues. With 1 base removed from V and 10 bases from J, the gap between germline ends came to 8 bases. CDR3 sequence reads: CASSLGAYEQFF. The DNA of the CDR3 is TGTGCCAGCAGTTTAGGGGCCTACGAGCAGTTCTTC.

The V and J genes are TRBV7-9 and TRBJ2-5; D not resolved. This CDR3 is built from 15 residues. Germline values: CDR1 SEHNR, CDR2 FQNEAQ (reference sequence). Trimming removed 5 bases at V and 4 bases at J, with 17 bases between. DNA of the CDR3: TGTGCCAGCAGCCAAACCATGGCCGTTCCAGAGACCCAGTACTTC. Protein sequence: CASSQTMAVPETQYF.

This chain connects TRBV20-1 to TRBJ2-7, with a possible D match to TRBD2 (6 bases). The germline V and J ends were trimmed by 5 bases and 3 bases, with 8 bases remaining between them. In germline, CDR1 is DFQATT, CDR2 SNEGSKA (reference sequence). This CDR3 has 11 amino acids. The CDR3 region has the DNA TGCAGTGCTTGGACTAACTACGAGCAGTACTTC. Translation: CSAWTNYEQYF.

The chain links TRBV7-6 to TRBJ2-1; 10 bases line up with TRBD1. The CDR3 is 18 amino acids. Germline V CDR1 and CDR2: SGHVS, FNYEAQ. J gave up 0 bases and V 5 bases, and 10 bases lay outside the gene matches. The CDR3 DNA follows: TGTGCCAGCAGCCTCCGGAGGGGACAGGGGAACTCCTACAATGAGCAGTTCTTC. Encoded protein: CASSLRRGQGNSYNEQFF.

The chain carries TRBV4-1 and TRBJ2-4; D remains unclear. The J call is in doubt because the DNA end fits TRBJ2-5 better. This CDR3 has 13 amino acids. Germline assignment: CDR1 MGHRA and CDR2 YSYEKL. The CDR3 here is CASSQDRFATQYF. The CDR3 DNA follows: TGCGCCAGCAGCCAAGACAGGTTTGCGACCCAGTACTTC.

V and J are TRBV20-1 and TRBJ2-7, with a weak D call TRBD1 (5 bases). Germline V gives CDR1 DFQATT, CDR2 SNEGSKA (reference sequence). V lost 5 bases to trimming and J lost 2 bases, with 13 bases between them. CDR3 size: 13 residues. DNA for the CDR3: TGCAGTGCTCAGACAGCCCTCACCTACGAGCAGTACTTC. This codes for CSAQTALTYEQYF.

The rearrangement links TRBV5-1 to TRBJ2-1; 9 nucleotides align to TRBD1. This CDR3 is built from 16 residues. CDR1 is SGHRS and CDR2 is YFSETQ in the germline V gene. With V trimmed by 4 bases and J by 3 bases, 8 bases remained unmatched. CDR3 DNA: TGCGCCAGCAGCCCCGGACAGGGGCCCCACTACAATGAGCAGTTCTTC. Translating it yields CASSPGQGPHYNEQFF.

The chain carries TRBV5-1 and TRBJ2-3, with no clear D. CDR1 is SGHRS and CDR2 is YFSETQ in the germline V gene. Trimming stripped 4 bases from V and 0 bases from J, with 15 bases between. The CDR3 runs 16 residues. CDR3 amino acids: CASSPILTSSTDTQYF. In DNA form, the CDR3 reads TGCGCCAGCAGCCCCATCTTAACTTCAAGCACAGATACGCAGTATTTT.

This clonotype showed up just once. The genes are TRBV4-2 and TRBJ2-5, with 8 bases aligning to TRBD2. The tail of the sequence fits TRBJ2-7 better, so the J call may be wrong. The germline V gene encodes CDR1 LGHNA and CDR2 YNFKEQ. The CDR3 runs 16 residues. The CDR3: CASSQTGTRDIYEQYF. CDR3 coding DNA: TGTGCCAGCAGCCAGACCGGGACTAGGGACATCTACGAGCAGTACTTC.

This clonotype has more than one count but fewer than ten. The chain carries TRBV20-1 and TRBJ1-1; weak D call: TRBD1 (5 bases). Trimming removed 6 bases from V and 1 base from J, with 12 bases in between. The CDR3 loop spans 13 amino acids. In germline, CDR1 is DFQATT, CDR2 SNEGSKA (reference sequence). CDR3 residues: CSAHIRENTEAFF. The CDR3 nucleotides read TGCAGTGCGCATATCAGGGAGAACACTGAAGCTTTCTTT.

The chain recombines TRBV20-1 with TRBJ2-7, with a possible D match to TRBD1 (6 bases). The CDR3 runs to 14 residues. Germline V CDR1 and CDR2: DFQATT, SNEGSKA (reference sequence). V lost 0 bases to trimming and J lost 1 base, with 10 bases between them. The CDR3 loop is CSARDLQGSYEQYF. In nucleotides, the CDR3 is TGCAGTGCTAGAGATTTACAGGGATCCTACGAGCAGTACTTC.

V is TRBV18 and J is TRBJ1-2, with D unclear. V was clipped by 1 base and J by 4 bases, with 22 bases between them. Per germline, CDR1 KGHSH and CDR2 LQKENI. This CDR3 region has 18 residues. The CDR3 DNA sequence: TGTGCCAGCTCACCACTTCTGATAGGTGAGGGCCCGCGCTATGGCTACACCTTC. Its translation is CASSPLLIGEGPRYGYTF.

The rearrangement links TRBV24-1 to TRBJ1-5; D remains ambiguous. The ends were cut back, 4 bases at V and 0 bases at J, with 12 bases in the middle. The CDR3 is 16 amino acids. Germline V gene data show CDR1 as KGHDR and CDR2 as SFDVKD. The CDR3 here is CATSDLQQNSNQPQHF. DNA for the CDR3: TGTGCCACCAGTGACCTACAGCAGAATAGCAATCAGCCCCAGCATTTT.

The V and J genes are TRBV7-2 and TRBJ2-1, with D perhaps TRBD2 (5 bases). Trimming pared 1 base from V and 6 bases from J, leaving 16 bases between. The CDR3 is 16 amino acids. The germline V gene encodes CDR1 SGHTA and CDR2 FQGNSA. CDR3 bases: TGTGCCAGCAGCTTAGTCCCCCGGGGAAACCCCAATGAGCAGTTCTTC. Translated: CASSLVPRGNPNEQFF.

This clonotype was counted a few times. The CDR3 sequence: CAISETGGPSGRNEQFF. The CDR3 DNA sequence: TGTGCCATCAGTGAAACAGGGGGGCCTAGCGGGAGGAATGAGCAGTTCTTC. V and J are TRBV10-3 and TRBJ2-1; 11 bases agree with TRBD2. This CDR3 is built from 17 residues. Unmatched junction bases numbered 11, after V lost 3 bases and J lost 7 bases. Germline V CDR1 and CDR2: ENHRY, SYGVKD.

The chain joins TRBV6-6 to TRBJ2-1; D is possibly TRBD1 or TRBD2 (6 bases each). The CDR3 consists of 15 residues. Germline values: CDR1 MNHNY, CDR2 SVGAGI (reference sequence). V was cut by 2 bases and J by 8 bases, with 16 bases left in between. The CDR3 coding sequence is TGTGCCAGCAGTTACGGGCTCGGGGGCAGGGATGAGCAGTTCTTC. Amino acids: CASSYGLGGRDEQFF.

The gene calls are TRBV4-2 and TRBJ2-1; 7 nucleotides line up with TRBD1. The CDR3 extends over 18 amino acids. The V segment lost 0 bases and the J segment 0 bases; nucleotides outside the gene matches: 8. Germline assignment: CDR1 LGHNA and CDR2 YNFKEQ. The CDR3 nucleotides are TGTGCCAGCAGCCAAGAGACAGGGCCCGCGAGCTCCTACAATGAGCAGTTCTTC. Its protein product is CASSQETGPASSYNEQFF.